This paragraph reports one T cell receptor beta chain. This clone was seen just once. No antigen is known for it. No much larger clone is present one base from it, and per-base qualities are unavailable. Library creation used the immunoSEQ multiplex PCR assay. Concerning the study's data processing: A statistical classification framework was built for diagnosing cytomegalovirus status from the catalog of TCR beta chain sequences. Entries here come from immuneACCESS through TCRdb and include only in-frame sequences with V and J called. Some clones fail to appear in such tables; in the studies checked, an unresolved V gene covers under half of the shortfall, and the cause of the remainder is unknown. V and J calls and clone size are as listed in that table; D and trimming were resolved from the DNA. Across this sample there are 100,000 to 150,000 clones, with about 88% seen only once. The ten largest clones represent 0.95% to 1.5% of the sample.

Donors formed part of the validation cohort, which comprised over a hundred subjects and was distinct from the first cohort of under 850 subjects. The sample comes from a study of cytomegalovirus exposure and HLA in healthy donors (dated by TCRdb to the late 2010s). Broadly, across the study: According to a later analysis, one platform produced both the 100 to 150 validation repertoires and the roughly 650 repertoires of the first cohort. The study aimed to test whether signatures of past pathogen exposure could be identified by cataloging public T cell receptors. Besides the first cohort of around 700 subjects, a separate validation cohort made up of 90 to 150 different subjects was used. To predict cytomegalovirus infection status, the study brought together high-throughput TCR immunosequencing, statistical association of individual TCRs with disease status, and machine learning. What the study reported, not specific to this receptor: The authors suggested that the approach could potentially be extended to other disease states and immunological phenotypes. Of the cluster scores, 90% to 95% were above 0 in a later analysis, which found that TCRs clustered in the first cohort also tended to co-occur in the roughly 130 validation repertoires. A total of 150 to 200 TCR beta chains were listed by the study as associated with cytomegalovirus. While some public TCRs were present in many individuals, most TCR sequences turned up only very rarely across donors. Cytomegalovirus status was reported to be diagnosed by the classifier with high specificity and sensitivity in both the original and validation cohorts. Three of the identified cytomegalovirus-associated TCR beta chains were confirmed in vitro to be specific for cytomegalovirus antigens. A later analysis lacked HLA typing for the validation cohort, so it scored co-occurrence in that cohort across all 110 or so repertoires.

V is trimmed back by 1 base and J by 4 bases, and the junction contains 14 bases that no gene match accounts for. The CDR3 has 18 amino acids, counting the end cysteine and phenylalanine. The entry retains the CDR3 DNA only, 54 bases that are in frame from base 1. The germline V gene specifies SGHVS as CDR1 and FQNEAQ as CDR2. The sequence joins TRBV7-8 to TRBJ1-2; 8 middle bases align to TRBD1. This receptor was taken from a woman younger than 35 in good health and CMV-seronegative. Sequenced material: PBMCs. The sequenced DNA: TGTGCCAGCAGCTTAGTCGCTGGACAGGGAGCTTCTGGCTATGGCTACACCTTC. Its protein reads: CASSLVAGQGASGYGYTF. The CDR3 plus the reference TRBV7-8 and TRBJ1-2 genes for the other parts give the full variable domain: GAGVSQSPRYKVAKRGQDVALRCDPISGHVSLFWYQQALGQGPEFLTYFQNEAQLDKSGLPSDRFFAERPEGSVSTLKIQRTQQEDSAVYLCASSLVAGQGASGYGYTFGSGTRLTVV.